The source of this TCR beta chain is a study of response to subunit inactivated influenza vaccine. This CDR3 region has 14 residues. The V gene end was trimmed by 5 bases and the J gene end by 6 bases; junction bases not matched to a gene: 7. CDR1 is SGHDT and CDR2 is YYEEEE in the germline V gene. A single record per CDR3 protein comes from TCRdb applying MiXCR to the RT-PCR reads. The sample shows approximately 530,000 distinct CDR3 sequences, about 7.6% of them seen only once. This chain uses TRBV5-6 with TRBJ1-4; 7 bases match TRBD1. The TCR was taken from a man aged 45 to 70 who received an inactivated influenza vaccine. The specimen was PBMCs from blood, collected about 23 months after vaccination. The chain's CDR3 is CASRIQGYDEKLFF. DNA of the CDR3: TGTGCCAGCAGAATACAGGGGTACGATGAAAAACTGTTTTTT.